One and the same sample provided the 8 T cell receptor beta chains below, sequenced in a study of cytomegalovirus exposure and HLA in healthy donors. This PCR relied on a set of 60 Vbeta primers and 13 Jbeta primers. TCRdb's table, derived via immunoSEQ multiplex PCR, lists solely in-frame clones and lacks some. Its table records 150,000 or so clones. The source material was PBMCs. All receptors derive from a woman aged 45 to 65 in good health and CMV-seronegative.

The chain employs TRBV11-2 and TRBJ2-2; D unclear. CDR1 is SGHAT, CDR2 FQNNGV, per germline. Between the trimmed V and J ends, which lost 7 bases and 4 bases, there was a span of 10 bases. CDR3 length equals 13 residues. This CDR3 reads CASTPDFTGELFF. CDR3 bases: TGTGCCAGCACCCCAGACTTCACCGGGGAGCTGTTTTTT.

The rearrangement joins TRBV10-3 to TRBJ1-1, with D perhaps matching TRBD1 (6 bases). Trimming took 4 bases from V and 4 from J, leaving 13 bases between them. The CDR3 spans 14 residues. CDR1 and CDR2 from the germline V gene are ENHRY and SYGVKD. For the CDR3, the DNA is TGTGCCATCAGTGCGGGGGGCGGTGGCACTGAAGCTTTCTTT. Translating it yields CAISAGGGGTEAFF.

The chain joins TRBV18 to TRBJ2-2; D possibly corresponds to TRBD1 (5 bases). The length of the CDR3 is 17 residues. The V end was cut by 5 bases, the J end by 0 bases, with 16 bases between. Germline CDR1 KGHSH, CDR2 LQKENI. The CDR3 sequence: CASSNSDSPSNTGELFF. The CDR3 nucleotides are TGTGCCAGCTCAAATAGTGACAGCCCTTCGAACACCGGGGAGCTGTTTTTT.

The rearrangement uses TRBV27 and TRBJ2-7; tentative D call: TRBD1 (6 bases). V was cut by 3 bases and J by 2 bases, with 14 bases left in between. The CDR3 is 15 amino acids. Germline CDR1 reads MNHEY; CDR2 reads SMNVEV (reference sequence). The CDR3 coding sequence is TGTGCCAGCAGTTTGCGGACAGTGCCCACCTACGAGCAGTACTTC. Amino acid sequence: CASSLRTVPTYEQYF.

The rearrangement joins TRBV28 to TRBJ1-1; no reliable D call. In germline, CDR1 is MDHEN, CDR2 SYDVKM. V was trimmed by 7 bases and J by 7 bases, leaving 16 bases between them. CDR3 size: 13 residues. The CDR3 DNA is TGTGCCAGCAACCCCACCTCTAGCGGTGAAGCTTTCTTT. It encodes CASNPTSSGEAFF.

The genes are TRBV11-2 and TRBJ2-7, with D perhaps matching TRBD2 (6 bases). V lost 1 base and J lost 3, with 13 bases in between. From germline, CDR1 is SGHAT and CDR2 FQNNGV. The CDR3 loop spans 15 amino acids. CDR3 protein: CASSLVGGMGYEQYF. The CDR3 bases are TGTGCCAGCAGCTTAGTTGGCGGGATGGGCTACGAGCAGTACTTC.

The genes are TRBV4-1 and TRBJ2-6, with 8 bases that match TRBD1. Germline CDR1 is MGHRA and CDR2 is YSYEKL. This CDR3 has 20 amino acids. V dropped 1 base and J dropped 4; count of bases not matched to a gene: 15. CDR3 in amino acids: CASSQGPLRQGAQGANVLTF. CDR3 bases: TGCGCCAGCAGCCAAGGGCCGTTGAGGCAGGGGGCTCAGGGGGCCAACGTCCTGACTTTC.

The chain recombines TRBV7-2 with TRBJ2-7, with 9 bases lining up with TRBD2. The V segment lost 4 bases and the J segment 6 bases; nucleotides outside the gene matches: 1. The CDR3 is made up of 12 amino acids. The germline gives CDR1 SGHTA, CDR2 FQGNSA. The chain's CDR3 is CASSWREGEQYF. CDR3 nucleotide sequence: TGTGCCAGCAGCTGGCGGGAGGGCGAGCAGTACTTC.